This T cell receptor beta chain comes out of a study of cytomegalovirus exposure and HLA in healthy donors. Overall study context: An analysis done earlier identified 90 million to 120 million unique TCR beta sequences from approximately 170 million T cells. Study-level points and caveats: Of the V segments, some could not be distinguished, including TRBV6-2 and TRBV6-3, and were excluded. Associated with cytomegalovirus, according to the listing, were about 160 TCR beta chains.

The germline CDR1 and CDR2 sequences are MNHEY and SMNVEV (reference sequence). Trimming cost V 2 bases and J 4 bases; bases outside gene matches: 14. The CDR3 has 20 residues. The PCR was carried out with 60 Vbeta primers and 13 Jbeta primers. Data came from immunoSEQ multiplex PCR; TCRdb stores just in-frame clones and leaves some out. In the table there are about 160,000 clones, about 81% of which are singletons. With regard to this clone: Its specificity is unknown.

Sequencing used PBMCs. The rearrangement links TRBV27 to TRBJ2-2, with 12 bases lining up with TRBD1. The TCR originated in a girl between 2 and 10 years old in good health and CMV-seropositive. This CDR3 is CASSLLYHSPGQGATGELFF. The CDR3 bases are TGTGCCAGCAGTTTACTATACCATTCTCCGGGACAGGGGGCCACCGGGGAGCTGTTTTTT.